The clone carrying this T cell receptor (beta chain) was observed a handful of times. The CDR3 is made up of 15 amino acids. CDR1 and CDR2 (germline): MNHEY, SVGAGI. Trimming removed 6 bases from V and 4 bases from J, with 16 bases in between. The sample originates from a study of radiation and T cells in renal cell carcinoma. Time point: blood 4 weeks post-SBRT, at nephrectomy. As to treatment: 15 Gy SBRT to primary tumor, nephrectomy 4 weeks later. TCRdb's copy holds only in-frame clones and misses some; the assay was immunoSEQ multiplex PCR. The data hold fewer than 45,000 clones, with about 82% observed a single time.

This sequence was found in a woman in her 70s with renal cell carcinoma. Source: blood, taken from a patient whose treatment included radiotherapy and nephrectomy. This rearrangement joins TRBV6-5 to TRBJ2-1; D is unresolved. The CDR3 region is CASRYGTTGYNEQFF. CDR3 in DNA: TGTGCCAGCAGGTATGGTACGACCGGGTACAATGAGCAGTTCTTC.